This TCR beta chain was identified in a study of blood T cell repertoires in COVID-19. Looking at the study overall: From T cells, B-cell-depleted T cells, or PBMCs came the material, which was cDNA or gDNA.

Germline V CDR1 and CDR2: MDHEN, SYDVKM. The CDR3 is made up of 15 amino acids. Trimming took 2 bases from V and 4 from J, leaving 14 bases between them. As handled by the study authors: Researchers report that nucleated cell counts were estimated from reference gene primer amplification. Method: immunoSEQ multiplex PCR; TCRdb's copy keeps in-frame clones and lacks some. V, J and clone size are taken as reported in that table, and D and trimming were inferred from the DNA itself. The profile shows around 140,000 clones, approximately 88% of them singletons. The J gene is TRBJ2-5, the V gene TRBV28; D is possibly TRBD1 (5 bases). The specimen was peripheral blood. The clonotype comes from a man in his 60s with active or convalescent COVID-19. CDR3 loop: CASSLGARVRETQYF. Written as DNA, the CDR3 is TGTGCCAGCAGTTTAGGGGCCAGGGTCAGAGAGACCCAGTACTTC.